The present T cell receptor (beta chain) was sequenced within a study of blood T cell repertoires in COVID-19. The CDR3 contains 15 residues. Germline V gives CDR1 SGHTA, CDR2 FQGNSA. V lost 6 bases and J 8 bases, leaving 22 bases between the germline ends. Repertoires were generated with immunoSEQ multiplex PCR, while TCRdb's copy carries only in-frame clones and drops some. The sample carries some 110,000 clones, under 90% recorded once. The material sequenced was peripheral blood. The receptor's source is a woman between 65 and 79 years old with acute or convalescent COVID-19. The chain links TRBV7-2 to TRBJ1-1; D is unresolved. CDR3 DNA sequence: TGTGCCAGCAGGGATGGCCGGGTTCATTTAACCGAAGCTTTCTTT. This sequence encodes CASRDGRVHLTEAFF.